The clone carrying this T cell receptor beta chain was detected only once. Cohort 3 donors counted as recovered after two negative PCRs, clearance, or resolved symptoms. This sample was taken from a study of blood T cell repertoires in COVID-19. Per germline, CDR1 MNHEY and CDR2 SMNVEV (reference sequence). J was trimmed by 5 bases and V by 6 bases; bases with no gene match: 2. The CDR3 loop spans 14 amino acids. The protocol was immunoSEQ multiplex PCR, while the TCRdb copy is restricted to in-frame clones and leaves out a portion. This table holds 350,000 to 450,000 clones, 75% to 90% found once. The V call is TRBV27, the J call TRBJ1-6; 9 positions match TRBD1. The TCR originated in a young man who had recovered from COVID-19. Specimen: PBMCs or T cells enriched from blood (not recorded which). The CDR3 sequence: CASRGTGNNSPLHF. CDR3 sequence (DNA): TGTGCCAGCAGGGGGACAGGGAATAATTCACCCCTCCACTTT.